The present T cell receptor beta chain was sequenced within a study of blood T cell repertoires in COVID-19. The overall study: COVID-19 samples, acute and convalescent, were from the United States, Italy and Spain. The cDNA or gDNA used as material had been derived from T cells, B-cell-depleted T cells, or PBMCs.

Followed over time, Seattle patients had been enrolled while infection was active. In the original processing: Amplified reference gene primers provided the basis for estimating nucleated cell counts. Sequenced by immunoSEQ multiplex PCR; TCRdb stores in-frame clones only, minus some. The V and J calls and clone size come from that table; D and trimming were worked out from the DNA. Here the sample spans around 130,000 clones, about four fifths being singletons. This CDR3 is built from 13 residues. The V end lost 3 bases, the J end lost 0 bases, and 5 bases lay between the germline ends. Per the germline V gene, CDR1 is MDHEN and CDR2 is SYDVKM. Comment on this clone: In the same sample, other DNA sequences code for this CDR3.

This TCR came from a young man with COVID-19, enrolled during active disease. The chain combines TRBV28 with TRBJ1-1; D remains ambiguous. The source material was peripheral blood. The CDR3 DNA reads TGTGCCAGCAGTTTGGAGATGAACACTGAAGCTTTCTTT. Encoded protein: CASSLEMNTEAFF.